One and the same sample provided the 17 T cell receptor beta chains below, sequenced in a study of blood T cells in healthy people across ages. With a J-beta primer mix and a sample-barcoded 5' primer, a second PCR ran 7 to 11 cycles. Using its own MiXCR run on the 5' RACE reads, TCRdb lists one record per CDR3 protein. The repertoire has just under 900,000 distinct CDR3 sequences, about 28% of them found once; the top ten carry 17%. Sequenced sample: blood. All receptors come from a woman older than 75 in good health.

This clonotype was observed a few times. The V gene is TRBV29-1, the J gene TRBJ1-2; weak D call: TRBD1 (5 bases). V was cut by 3 bases and J by 2 bases, with 10 bases left in between. CDR1 is SQVTM and CDR2 is ANQGSEA in the germline V gene. The CDR3 is 13 amino acids. DNA of the CDR3: TGCAGCGTTGAGACCAGGGCCAACTATGGCTACACCTTC. Encoded protein: CSVETRANYGYTF.

This clonotype has at least ten counts. The chain couples TRBV7-2 to TRBJ1-1; D is unresolved. This CDR3 region has 14 residues. Between the trimmed V and J ends, which lost 7 bases and 1 base, there was a span of 13 bases. Germline V gene lookup returns CDR1 SGHTA and CDR2 FQGNSA. CDR3 sequence reads: CASTQSVGNTEAFF. CDR3 DNA: TGTGCCAGCACCCAAAGTGTGGGGAACACTGAAGCTTTCTTT.

This clonotype showed up many times. The chain carries TRBV14 and TRBJ2-7; D ambiguous. V shed 0 bases and J shed 2 bases, with 8 bases lying between them. CDR1 and CDR2 (germline): SGHDN, FVKESK. The CDR3 extends over 14 amino acids. CDR3 nucleotides: TGTGCCAGCAGCCAAGATATCGGAACCTACGAGCAGTACTTC. The encoded protein is CASSQDIGTYEQYF.

At least ten counts were recorded for this clonotype. The chain has TRBV7-2 and TRBJ1-6; 7 bases line up with TRBD1. V lost 5 bases, J lost 6 bases, and 7 bases stayed unmatched. The CDR3 has 15 residues. Germline V gene lookup returns CDR1 SGHTA and CDR2 FQGNSA. The CDR3 DNA is TGTGCCAGCAGCCCACAGGGGACTAGTAATTCACCCCTCCACTTT. Translated: CASSPQGTSNSPLHF. Full variable domain (rest looked up from reference TRBV7-2 and TRBJ1-6): GAGVSQSPSNKVTEKGKDVELRCDPISGHTALYWYRQSLGQGLEFLIYFQGNSAPDKSGLPSDRFSAERTGGSVSTLTIQRTQQEDSAVYLCASSPQGTSNSPLHFGNGTRLTVT.

This chain uses TRBV20-1 with TRBJ2-5, with no clear D. CDR1 is DFQATT and CDR2 is SNEGSKA in the germline V gene (reference sequence). The CDR3 is made up of 13 amino acids. V was shortened by 3 bases and J by 9 bases, with 17 bases between the two germline ends. Here the CDR3 DNA reads TGCAGTGCTAGTGGGGTTCCCAGCTCCCCCCAGTACTTC. Encoded protein: CSASGVPSSPQYF.

This clonotype was seen only a few times. A much larger clone is a single base away; this may be a read error. The chain employs TRBV20-1 and TRBJ2-7; D unclear. Germline CDR1 is DFQATT and CDR2 is SNEGSKA (reference sequence). Trimming left V 0 bases short and J 7 bases short, with 13 bases between. The CDR3 loop spans 13 amino acids. CDR3 bases: TGCAGTGCTAGAGATCAAGGGTTTAATGAGCAGTACTTC. Amino acid sequence: CSARDQGFNEQYF.

This clonotype has only a few counts. The chain couples TRBV29-1 to TRBJ2-5; D possibly matches TRBD1 or TRBD2 (5 bases each). The CDR3 length is 12 residues. Trimming took 7 bases from V and 5 from J, leaving 14 bases between them. Germline-derived CDR1 and CDR2 are SQVTM and ANQGSEA. CDR3 bases: TGCAGCGATCTCGGGGCGGCGGAGACCCAGTACTTC. Translating it yields CSDLGAAETQYF.

This clonotype has ten or more counts. The J gene is TRBJ2-7, the V gene TRBV7-9; 7 bases line up with TRBD2. V trimming: 7 bases; J trimming: 1 base; junction bases outside the gene matches: 4. The germline gives CDR1 SEHNR, CDR2 FQNEAQ (reference sequence). The CDR3 has 13 residues. Here the CDR3 DNA reads TGTGCCAGCATCCGGGGGGATTCCTACGAGCAGTACTTC. This gives the protein CASIRGDSYEQYF.

This clonotype was found many times. In DNA, the CDR3 is TGTGCCAGCAGCCAAGACAGGGTTGCCCCCCTCCACTTT. Its protein is CASSQDRVAPLHF. The J gene is TRBJ1-6, the V gene TRBV7-2; 7 bases map to TRBD1. This CDR3 has 13 residues. CDR1 and CDR2 (germline): SGHTA, FQGNSA. With V trimmed by 5 bases and J by 13 bases, 8 bases remained unmatched.

Note on this clonotype: A read error may be the cause here, since a much bigger clone is one base away. The rearrangement links TRBV5-4 to TRBJ2-7, with D unresolved. V was cut by 3 bases and J by 0 bases, with 10 bases left in between. This CDR3 is built from 14 residues. CDR1 is SGHNT, CDR2 YYREEE, per germline (reference sequence). The CDR3 loop is CASSCKGSSYEQYF. The CDR3 DNA follows: TGTGCCAGCAGCTGTAAGGGAAGCTCCTACGAGCAGTACTTC.

The chain recombines TRBV11-2 with TRBJ2-1, with D uncertain. V lost 1 base and J lost 8, with 9 bases in between. The CDR3 is made up of 13 amino acids. The germline V gene has CDR1 SGHAT and CDR2 FQNNGV. Here the CDR3 reads CASSLVGIHEQFF. In nucleotides, the CDR3 is TGTGCCAGCAGCTTAGTGGGTATCCATGAGCAGTTCTTC.

Remarks on this clonotype: The junction differs from germline at one of its ends, possibly a read error. The chain has TRBV7-2 and TRBJ1-1; maybe TRBD1 (5 bases). The CDR3 covers 14 residues. CDR1 is SGHTA and CDR2 is FQGNSA in the germline V gene. For the CDR3, the DNA is TGTGCCAGCAGCCACGCGGGGGGAGTGACTGAAGCTTGCTTT. This sequence encodes CASSHAGGVTEACF.

Notes on this clonotype: This may stem from a read error, because a much larger clone lies one nucleotide away. The chain links TRBV10-1 to TRBJ2-7, with D hard to call. The DNA end favors TRBJ2-5, so the J call may be wrong. The CDR3 has 13 amino acids. Looked up from germline, CDR1 is WNHNN and CDR2 is SYGVQD (reference sequence). CDR3 in amino acids: CASSESGEGTQYF. In nucleotides, the CDR3 is TGCGCCAGCAGTGAGTCTGGAGAAGGGACCCAGTACTTC.

To note about this clonotype: This may come from a read error, since a much larger clone is one base off. The V gene is TRBV28, the J gene TRBJ2-7; D gene uncertain. Germline V gives CDR1 MDHEN, CDR2 SYDVKM. V lost 5 bases to trimming and J lost 0 bases, with 14 bases between them. CDR3 length equals 15 residues. The DNA for the CDR3 is TGTGCCAGCAGTCCCATTTGGAGAGTCTCCTACGAGCAGTACTTC. This gives the protein CASSPIWRVSYEQYF.

This clonotype was detected ten times or more. This clone may be a read error of a much larger clone one base away. The chain couples TRBV29-1 to TRBJ2-5; D is ambiguous. Trimming pared 7 bases from V and 11 bases from J, leaving 23 bases between. The CDR3 runs to 13 residues. Germline CDR1 SQVTM, CDR2 ANQGSEA. CDR3 nucleotides: TGCAGCGAAAGGACCACAGAATACAATGAGCAGTACTTC. Translation: CSERTTEYNEQYF.

The chain employs TRBV4-1 and TRBJ1-5; TRBD1 aligns across 9 bases. Germline CDR1 reads MGHRA; CDR2 reads YSYEKL. The CDR3 length is 15 residues. Trimming at V came to 4 bases and at J to 9 bases, leaving 10 bases not matched to a gene. The DNA of the CDR3 is TGCGCCAGCAGCCCCCAGGGACAGGGAAGTCTGCCCCAGCATTTT. This gives the protein CASSPQGQGSLPQHF.

This clonotype was recorded many times. The chain carries TRBV11-2 and TRBJ2-1; weak D call: TRBD2 (5 bases). Trimming left V 5 bases short and J 0 bases short, with 14 bases between. The CDR3 runs to 16 residues. CDR1 is SGHAT, CDR2 FQNNGV, per germline. The CDR3 DNA reads as TGTGCCAGCAGCGCTTGGACTGGAAGCTCCTACAATGAGCAGTTCTTC. Translated, it gives CASSAWTGSSYNEQFF.